Below, 29 T cell receptor beta chains from the same sample are listed, as sequenced in a study of OX40 agonist ivuxolimab in advanced cancers. Clones were sequenced by immunoSEQ multiplex PCR, and TCRdb holds only the in-frame ones, with some missing. Among 35,000 to 50,000 clones listed, around 89% were seen once. The sample consisted of CD4+ or CD8+ T cells sorted from blood, taken in a trial of the OX40 agonist ivuxolimab. The receptors shown here come from an adult with an advanced solid tumor such as melanoma, head and neck, liver or kidney cancer.

The rearrangement uses TRBV12-5 and TRBJ2-3, with D perhaps TRBD1 (6 bases). CDR1 and CDR2 (germline): LGHNT, FRNRAP. With 6 bases removed from V and 0 bases from J, the gap between germline ends came to 16 bases. The CDR3 spans 16 residues. The CDR3, as DNA: TGTGCTAGTGGCCCAGGGGTGGTAGCTAGCACAGATACGCAGTATTTT. Encoded protein: CASGPGVVASTDTQYF.

The chain employs TRBV4-1 and TRBJ1-2, with no clear D. Trimming pared 0 bases from V and 7 bases from J, leaving 15 bases between. The CDR3 contains 15 residues. Germline V lookup: CDR1 MGHRA, CDR2 YSYEKL. The CDR3 nucleotides read TGCGCCAGCAGCCAAGACGAATCAGCATGGGGTGGCTACACCTTC. Translating gives CASSQDESAWGGYTF.

This chain connects TRBV5-1 to TRBJ2-7; no firm D call. This CDR3 is built from 15 residues. The V and J ends lost 0 bases and 7 bases respectively, with 17 bases between them. Germline CDR1 is SGHRS and CDR2 is YFSETQ. The DNA of the CDR3 is TGCGCCAGCAGCTTGGGTAGTCCACAATTTACTGAGCAGTACTTC. Translating gives CASSLGSPQFTEQYF.

The genes are TRBV11-2 and TRBJ1-4, with 9 bases identical to TRBD1. This CDR3 spans 16 amino acids. Per the germline V gene, CDR1 is SGHAT and CDR2 is FQNNGV. With 4 bases clipped from V and 8 bases from J, the junction kept 11 bases outside the gene matches. CDR3: CASSSWDRAPREKLFF. The CDR3 region has the DNA TGTGCCAGCAGCTCCTGGGACAGGGCCCCAAGGGAAAAACTGTTTTTT.

The chain is built from TRBV6-1 and TRBJ1-5, with D possibly being TRBD1 (6 bases). CDR1 is MNHNS and CDR2 is SASEGT in the germline V gene. CDR3 length: 13 residues. The V end was cut by 6 bases, the J end by 6 bases, with 12 bases between. CDR3 in DNA: TGTGCCAGCAGCGAGGTGGGGGCTCAGCCCCAGCATTTT. Protein product: CASSEVGAQPQHF.

The V and J genes are TRBV6-1 and TRBJ1-1, with TRBD1 identical over 8 bases. Germline V CDR1 and CDR2: MNHNS, SASEGT. The CDR3 is 14 amino acids. V lost 8 bases and J lost 5; bases outside the gene matches: 10. The CDR3 sequence: CASSSTGGGTEAFF. CDR3 in DNA: TGTGCCAGCTCTAGCACAGGGGGAGGGACTGAAGCTTTCTTT.

The chain links TRBV9 to TRBJ2-1, with 11 nucleotides matching TRBD2. Germline V CDR1 and CDR2: SGDLS, YYNGEE. V lost 3 bases to trimming and J lost 5 bases; unmatched junction nucleotides: 4. The CDR3 is 15 amino acids. The CDR3 nucleotides read TGTGCCAGCAGCGACGGACTAGCGGGTCACAATGAGCAGTTCTTC. It specifies CASSDGLAGHNEQFF. The full variable domain, with the rest looked up from reference TRBV9 and TRBJ2-1, is DSGVTQTPKHLITATGQRVTLRCSPRSGDLSVYWYQQSLDQGLQFLIQYYNGEERAKGNILERFSAQQFPDLHSELNLSSLELGDSALYFCASSDGLAGHNEQFFGPGTRLTVL.

A few counts support this clone. CDR3 nucleotide sequence: TGTGCCAGCAGCTTGTTAGGACAGGATTACGAGCAGTACTTC. The encoded protein is CASSLLGQDYEQYF. The V and J genes are TRBV5-4 and TRBJ2-7; 7 bases fit TRBD1. Germline V CDR1 and CDR2: SGHNT, YYREEE (reference sequence). V gave up 1 base and J gave up 4 bases; unmatched junction bases: 5. This CDR3 spans 14 amino acids.

The chain couples TRBV7-9 to TRBJ1-1, with unresolved D. Germline lookup yields CDR1 SEHNR and CDR2 FQNEAQ (reference sequence). Trimming left V 4 bases short and J 4 bases short, with 19 bases between. This CDR3 is 16 amino acids long. CDR3 amino acids: CASSSHVGGIGTEAFF. The CDR3, as DNA: TGTGCCAGCAGCTCACACGTCGGAGGGATCGGCACTGAAGCTTTCTTT.

The gene calls are TRBV21-1 and TRBJ1-2. TRBV21-1 is noted as a pseudogene. This CDR3 has 13 amino acids. The DNA of the CDR3 is TGTGCCAGCAGCAAAGAATTGGTTACTGGCTACACCTTC. Translating it yields CASSKELVTGYTF.

The chain joins TRBV7-9 to TRBJ2-7; D ambiguous. Trimming removed 0 bases from V and 10 bases from J, with 10 bases in between. The germline gives CDR1 SEHNR, CDR2 FQNEAQ (reference sequence). The CDR3 length is 12 residues. CDR3 coding DNA: TGTGCCAGCAGCTTAGCCAACAGAGAACAGTACTTC. Encoded protein: CASSLANREQYF.

The V and J genes are TRBV4-1 and TRBJ1-4; possibly TRBD1 for D (6 bases). The CDR3 is made up of 15 amino acids. Germline V CDR1 and CDR2: MGHRA, YSYEKL. V lost 4 bases to trimming and J lost 10 bases, with 19 bases between them. The CDR3 loop reads CASSLDLQQGGKLFF. The CDR3 DNA follows: TGCGCCAGCAGCCTCGACCTTCAACAGGGAGGAAAACTGTTTTTT.

V usage is TRBV11-2 and J usage is TRBJ2-1; the match to TRBD2 covers 10 bases. Germline lookup yields CDR1 SGHAT and CDR2 FQNNGV. The trim removed 0 bases at V and 4 bases at J, leaving 9 bases unmatched. This CDR3 region has 18 residues. CDR3 residues: CASSLDVGSGRVYNEQFF. The CDR3 coding sequence is TGTGCCAGCAGCTTAGATGTGGGGAGCGGGAGGGTGTACAATGAGCAGTTCTTC.

CDR3 sequence reads: CASSHGTSGGTYEQYF. The CDR3 coding sequence is TGTGCCAGCAGCCATGGGACTAGCGGGGGGACCTACGAGCAGTACTTC. V is TRBV7-9 and J is TRBJ2-7; TRBD2 matches 15 bases. V lost 5 bases, J lost 2 bases, and 4 bases stayed unmatched. CDR3 size: 16 residues. The germline V gene encodes CDR1 SEHNR and CDR2 FQNEAQ (reference sequence).

This sequence joins TRBV6-1 and TRBJ1-6, with no clear D. This CDR3 is built from 13 residues. V was pared by 5 bases and J by 9 bases, with 11 bases between. Germline loops: CDR1 MNHNS, CDR2 SASEGT. CDR3 sequence reads: CASSSVIGSPLHF. As DNA, the CDR3 is TGTGCCAGCAGTTCAGTAATCGGTTCACCCCTCCACTTT.

This rearrangement joins TRBV15 to TRBJ1-5; TRBD1 matches 8 bases. Losses at the gene ends were 5 bases for V and 7 bases for J; bases not matched to a gene: 10. The CDR3 loop spans 15 amino acids. Per the germline V gene, CDR1 is LNHNV and CDR2 is YYDKDF (reference sequence). This CDR3 is CATSPHGQGSQPQHF. DNA for the CDR3: TGTGCCACCAGCCCGCACGGACAGGGTTCGCAGCCCCAGCATTTT.

The chain combines TRBV15 with TRBJ2-3; the match to TRBD2 covers 8 bases. Germline V lookup: CDR1 LNHNV, CDR2 YYDKDF (reference sequence). The CDR3 covers 15 residues. V shed 5 bases, J shed 6 bases, and the junction held 10 bases outside the gene matches. CDR3 sequence: CATSRAGAAPDTQYF. For the CDR3, the DNA is TGTGCCACCAGCCGAGCGGGGGCGGCCCCGGATACGCAGTATTTT.

V and J are TRBV7-6 and TRBJ2-1; D gene unclear. The V and J ends lost 4 bases and 8 bases respectively, with 9 bases between them. From germline, CDR1 is SGHVS and CDR2 FNYEAQ. The CDR3 runs 12 residues. The CDR3 reads CASSSIMDEQFF. In DNA form, the CDR3 reads TGTGCCAGCAGCTCAATCATGGATGAGCAGTTCTTC.

This rearrangement joins TRBV5-5 to TRBJ2-5; 7 nucleotides agree with TRBD2. This CDR3 is 15 amino acids long. Losses at the gene ends were 4 bases for V and 2 bases for J; bases not matched to a gene: 8. Germline lookup yields CDR1 SGHKS and CDR2 YYEKEE (reference sequence). The CDR3 loop is CASSEVAGGQETQYF. The CDR3 DNA reads as TGTGCCAGCAGCGAGGTAGCGGGCGGTCAAGAGACCCAGTACTTC. Looking up the rest from reference TRBV5-5 and TRBJ2-5 gives the full variable domain: DAGVTQSPTHLIKTRGQQVTLRCSPISGHKSVSWYQQVLGQGPQFIFQYYEKEERGRGNFPDRFSARQFPNYSSELNVNALLLGDSALYLCASSEVAGGQETQYFGPGTRLLVL.

The chain employs TRBV5-1 and TRBJ1-5; 10 nucleotides align to TRBD1. The CDR3 spans 16 residues. Germline V lookup: CDR1 SGHRS, CDR2 YFSETQ. The J segment lost 2 bases and the V segment lost 1 base, leaving 3 bases of the junction unmatched. CDR3 protein: CASSLWGTGGNQPQHF. In DNA, the CDR3 is TGCGCCAGCAGCTTGTGGGGGACAGGGGGCAATCAGCCCCAGCATTTT.

This clone was detected only a few times. The chain joins TRBV5-1 to TRBJ2-7; D not resolved. Trimming took 4 bases from V and 3 from J, leaving 11 bases between them. Germline values: CDR1 SGHRS, CDR2 YFSETQ. The CDR3 covers 13 residues. For the CDR3, the DNA is TGCGCCAGCAGCCCCTCAAAAAACTACGAGCAGTACTTC. It translates to CASSPSKNYEQYF.

The chain is built from TRBV7-2 and TRBJ1-1, with a tentative D call TRBD1 (6 bases). Germline loops: CDR1 SGHTA, CDR2 FQGNSA. The CDR3 loop spans 14 amino acids. The V end lost 4 bases, the J end lost 1 base, and 10 bases lay between the germline ends. The CDR3 DNA reads TGTGCCAGCAGCTCGGTCAGGGGGAACACTGAAGCTTTCTTT. It translates to CASSSVRGNTEAFF.

This chain connects TRBV7-2 to TRBJ2-3; 11 bases map to TRBD2. V lost 1 base to trimming and J lost 1 base; unmatched junction nucleotides: 7. The CDR3 length is 18 residues. The germline V gene encodes CDR1 SGHTA and CDR2 FQGNSA. The CDR3 loop is CASSLGSGGAGGTDTQYF. The CDR3 nucleotides are TGTGCCAGCAGCTTAGGTAGCGGGGGGGCCGGAGGCACAGATACGCAGTATTTT.

This sequence joins TRBV27 and TRBJ2-3; 10 nucleotides match TRBD2. This CDR3 is 17 amino acids long. The germline V gene encodes CDR1 MNHEY and CDR2 SMNVEV (reference sequence). V trimming: 4 bases; J trimming: 0 bases; junction bases outside the gene matches: 7. CDR3 DNA sequence: TGTGCCAGCAGTTCCATCGGACTAGCGGCTAGCACAGATACGCAGTATTTT. Translation gives CASSSIGLAASTDTQYF.

This clone was picked up one time. In the same sample, other DNA sequences code for this CDR3. The J gene is TRBJ2-6, the V gene TRBV27; 9 positions agree with TRBD1. Germline trimming cut 3 bases from V and 1 base from J; bases unmatched to any gene: 4. This CDR3 is built from 17 residues. Germline CDR1 and CDR2: MNHEY and SMNVEV (reference sequence). For the CDR3, the DNA is TGTGCCAGCAGTTTCCGGGACAGGGTATCTGGGGCCAACGTCCTGACTTTC. Translating gives CASSFRDRVSGANVLTF.

The rearrangement links TRBV6-4 to TRBJ1-2; D possibly corresponds to TRBD1 (5 bases). Trimming pared 2 bases from V and 2 bases from J, leaving 15 bases between. Germline CDR1 MRHNA, CDR2 SNTAGT. The CDR3 has 16 amino acids. The CDR3: CASSDTYLRGNYGYTF. As DNA, the CDR3 is TGTGCCAGCAGTGACACCTACCTACGGGGCAACTATGGCTACACCTTC.

This clone has just a few counts. The CDR3 here is CASSIPELSGANVLTF. The CDR3 DNA reads as TGTGCCAGCAGCATCCCGGAGCTCTCTGGGGCCAACGTCCTGACTTTC. V gene TRBV7-9 combines with J gene TRBJ2-6; D unresolved. Germline V lookup: CDR1 SEHNR, CDR2 FQNEAQ (reference sequence). The V and J ends lost 5 bases and 0 bases respectively, with 11 bases between them. The CDR3 has 16 amino acids.

The chain uses TRBV2 and TRBJ2-1; 12 bases map to TRBD2. The germline V gene encodes CDR1 SNHLY and CDR2 FYNNEI. This CDR3 is built from 17 residues. V lost 0 bases, J lost 7 bases, and 7 bases stayed unmatched. The CDR3 spells CASSEALSLAGGNEQFF. CDR3 DNA: TGTGCCAGCAGTGAAGCGCTTAGTCTAGCGGGGGGGAATGAGCAGTTCTTC. Based on the CDR3 plus reference TRBV2 and TRBJ2-1, the full variable domain is EPEVTQTPSHQVTQMGQEVILRCVPISNHLYFYWYRQILGQKVEFLVSFYNNEISEKSEIFDDQFSVERPDGSNFTLKIRSTKLEDSAMYFCASSEALSLAGGNEQFFGPGTRLTVL.

This chain connects TRBV28 to TRBJ1-1, with TRBD1 matching over 7 bases. V lost 6 bases and J lost 4; bases outside the gene matches: 14. This CDR3 region has 16 residues. Germline V gene lookup returns CDR1 MDHEN and CDR2 SYDVKM. The CDR3 protein is CASRPEPGGVSTEAFF. In DNA, the CDR3 is TGTGCCAGCAGACCCGAACCAGGGGGAGTAAGCACTGAAGCTTTCTTT.